The source of this T cell receptor (beta chain) is a study of blood T cells in healthy people across ages. The authors ran a second PCR of 7 to 11 cycles using a sample-barcoded 5' primer and a J-beta primer mix. Through a template-switch adaptor with 12 random nucleotides, each cDNA molecule received a tag. TCRdb redid the calling of the 5' RACE reads with MiXCR, one entry per CDR3 protein. The sample yields 540,000 or so distinct CDR3 sequences, roughly a quarter seen once. CDR1 is MNHEY and CDR2 is SMNVEV in the germline V gene (reference sequence). The CDR3 totals 15 residues. This clonotype was found a few times. Its antigen is not known. General observations from the study: Changes seen in expanded clonotypes were possibly confounded by donor CMV status left unknown. Higher diversity and more naive CD4+ cells were features of long-lived donors, compared to aged donors.

Sequenced: blood. The chain combines TRBV27 with TRBJ2-5; a weak D match, TRBD1 (6 bases). The DNA matches TRBJ2-7 better at its end, which makes the J call doubtful. This TCR came from a woman between 65 and 79 years old in good health. In DNA, the CDR3 is TGTGCCACCCGACCGGACAGACTATTACAGGGCGAGCAGTACTTC. Its translation is CATRPDRLLQGEQYF.